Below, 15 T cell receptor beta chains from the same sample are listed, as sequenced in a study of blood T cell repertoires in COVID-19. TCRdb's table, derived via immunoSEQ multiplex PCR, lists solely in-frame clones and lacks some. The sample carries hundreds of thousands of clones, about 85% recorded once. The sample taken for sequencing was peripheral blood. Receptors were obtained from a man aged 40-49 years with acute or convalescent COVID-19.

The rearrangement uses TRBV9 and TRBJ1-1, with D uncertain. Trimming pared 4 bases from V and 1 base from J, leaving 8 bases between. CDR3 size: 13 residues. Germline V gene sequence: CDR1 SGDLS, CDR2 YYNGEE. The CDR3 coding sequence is TGTGCCAGCAGCTTTGAGTGGAACACTGAAGCTTTCTTT. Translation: CASSFEWNTEAFF.

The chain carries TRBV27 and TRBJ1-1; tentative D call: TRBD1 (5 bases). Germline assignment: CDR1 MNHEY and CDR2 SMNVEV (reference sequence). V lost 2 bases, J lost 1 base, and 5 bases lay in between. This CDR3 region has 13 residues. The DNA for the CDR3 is TGTGCCAGCAGTTTAGGGGCGAACACTGAAGCTTTCTTT. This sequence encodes CASSLGANTEAFF.

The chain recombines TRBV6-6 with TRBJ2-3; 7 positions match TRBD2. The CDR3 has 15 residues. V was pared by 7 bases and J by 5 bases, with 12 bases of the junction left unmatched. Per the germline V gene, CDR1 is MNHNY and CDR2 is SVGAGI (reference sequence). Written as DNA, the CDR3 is TGTGCCAGCACCCTGGGAGGGAGAAGCGGAGATACGCAGTATTTT. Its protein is CASTLGGRSGDTQYF.

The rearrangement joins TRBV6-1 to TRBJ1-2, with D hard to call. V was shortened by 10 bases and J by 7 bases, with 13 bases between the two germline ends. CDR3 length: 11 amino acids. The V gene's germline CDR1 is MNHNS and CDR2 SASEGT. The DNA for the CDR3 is TGTGCCACCCAGACAAATCCTGGCTACACCTTC. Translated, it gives CATQTNPGYTF.

The CDR3 bases are TGTGCCAGCAGCCAGGTTGACAAGAACACTGAAGCTTTCTTT. It specifies CASSQVDKNTEAFF. This chain joins TRBV4-2 and TRBJ1-1; D is undetermined. Trimming pared 3 bases from V and 1 base from J, leaving 9 bases between. This CDR3 is built from 14 residues. Germline CDR1 and CDR2: LGHNA and YNFKEQ.

The CDR3 nucleotides read TGTGCCAGCTCACCTCGAGAAAATGAAAAACTGTTTTTT. It yields the protein CASSPRENEKLFF. The chain uses TRBV18 and TRBJ1-4; D uncertain. CDR1 is KGHSH and CDR2 is LQKENI in the germline V gene. V lost 3 bases and J 5 bases, leaving 7 bases between the germline ends. The CDR3 has 13 residues.

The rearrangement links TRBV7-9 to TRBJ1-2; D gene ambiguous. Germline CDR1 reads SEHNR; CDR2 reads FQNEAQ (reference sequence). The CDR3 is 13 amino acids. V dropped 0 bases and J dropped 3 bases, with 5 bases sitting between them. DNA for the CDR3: TGTGCCAGCAGCTTAGCCAGCGACTATGGCTACACCTTC. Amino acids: CASSLASDYGYTF.

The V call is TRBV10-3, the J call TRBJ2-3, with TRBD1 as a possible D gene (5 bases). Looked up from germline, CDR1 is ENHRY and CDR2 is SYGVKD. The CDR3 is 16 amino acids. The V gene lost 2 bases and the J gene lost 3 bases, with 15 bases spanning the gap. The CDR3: CAISEPGQGRTDTQYF. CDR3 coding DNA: TGTGCCATCAGTGAGCCGGGCCAGGGTCGGACAGATACGCAGTATTTT.

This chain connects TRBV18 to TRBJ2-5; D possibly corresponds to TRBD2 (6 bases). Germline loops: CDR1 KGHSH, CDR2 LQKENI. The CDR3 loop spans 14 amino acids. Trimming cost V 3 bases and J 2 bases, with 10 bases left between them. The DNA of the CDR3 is TGTGCCAGCTCACCCCGGGACTTACAAGAGACCCAGTACTTC. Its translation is CASSPRDLQETQYF.

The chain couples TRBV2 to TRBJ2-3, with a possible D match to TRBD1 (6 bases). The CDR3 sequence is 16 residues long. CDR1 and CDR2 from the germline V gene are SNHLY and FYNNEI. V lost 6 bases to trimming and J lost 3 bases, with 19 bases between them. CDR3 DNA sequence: TGTGCCAGCAGACAGAAGACAGGTGGGATTACAGATACGCAGTATTTT. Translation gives CASRQKTGGITDTQYF.

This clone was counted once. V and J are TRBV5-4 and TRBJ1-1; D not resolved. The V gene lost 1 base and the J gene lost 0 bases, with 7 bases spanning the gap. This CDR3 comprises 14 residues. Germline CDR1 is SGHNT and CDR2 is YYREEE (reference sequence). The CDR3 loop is CASSLTTMNTEAFF. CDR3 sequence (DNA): TGTGCCAGCAGCTTGACAACTATGAACACTGAAGCTTTCTTT.

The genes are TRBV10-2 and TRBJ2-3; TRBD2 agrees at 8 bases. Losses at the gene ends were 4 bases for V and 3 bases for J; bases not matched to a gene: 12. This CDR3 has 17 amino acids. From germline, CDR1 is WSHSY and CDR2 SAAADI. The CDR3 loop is CASSAAGDWKTTDTQYF. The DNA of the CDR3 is TGCGCCAGCAGTGCAGCGGGGGACTGGAAGACTACAGATACGCAGTATTTT.

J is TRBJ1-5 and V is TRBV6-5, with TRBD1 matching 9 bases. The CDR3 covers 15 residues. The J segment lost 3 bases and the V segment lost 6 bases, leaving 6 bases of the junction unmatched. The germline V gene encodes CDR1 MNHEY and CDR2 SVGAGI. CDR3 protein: CASSAGQGFNQPQHF. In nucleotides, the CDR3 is TGTGCCAGCAGCGCCGGACAGGGGTTCAATCAGCCCCAGCATTTT.

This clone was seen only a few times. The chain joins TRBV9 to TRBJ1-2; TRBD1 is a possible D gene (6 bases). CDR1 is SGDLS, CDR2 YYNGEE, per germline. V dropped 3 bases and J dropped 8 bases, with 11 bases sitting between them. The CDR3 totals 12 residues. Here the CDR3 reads CASSAGVYGYTF. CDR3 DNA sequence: TGTGCCAGCAGCGCAGGGGTCTACGGCTACACCTTC.

CDR3 residues: CATSRTRTGKGTF. CDR3 in DNA: TGTGCCACCAGCAGAACCCGGACAGGTAAAGGCACCTTC. The genes are TRBV15 and TRBJ1-2; 7 positions match TRBD1. Germline values: CDR1 LNHNV, CDR2 YYDKDF (reference sequence). V shed 2 bases and J 13 bases; nucleotides not matched to a gene: 10. CDR3 length: 13 amino acids.